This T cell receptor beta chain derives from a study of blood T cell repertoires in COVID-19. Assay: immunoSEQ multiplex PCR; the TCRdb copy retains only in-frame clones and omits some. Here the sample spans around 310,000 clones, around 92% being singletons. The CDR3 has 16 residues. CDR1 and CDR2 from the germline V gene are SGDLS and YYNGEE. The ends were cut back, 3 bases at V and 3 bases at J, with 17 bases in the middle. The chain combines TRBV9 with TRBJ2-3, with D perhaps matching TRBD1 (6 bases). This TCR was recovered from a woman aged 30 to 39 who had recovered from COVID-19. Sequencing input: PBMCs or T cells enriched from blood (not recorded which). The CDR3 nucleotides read TGTGCCAGCAGCGCGTTTGACAGGTTTGGGACAGATACGCAGTATTTT. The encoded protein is CASSAFDRFGTDTQYF.